This entry is about one TCR beta chain. The table lists this clone with a count of one. Which antigen it targets is not known. Base qualities are not provided; no much larger clone lies one nucleotide away. TCR CDR3 regions were amplified from genomic DNA by multiplex PCR using the deep immunoSEQ assay. Extracted genomic DNA from each cell subset was distributed evenly across all wells of several immunoSEQ 96-well plates, and each plate was treated as a replicate. Each replicate PCR for sorted subsets received around 200 ng genomic DNA, equal to around 32,000 T cell genomes. Purified libraries were quantified with a Qubit 3.0 fluorometer, sized on a Bioanalyzer 2100, and re-quantified with the KAPA Library Quantification kit. Each immunoSEQ 96-well plate was sequenced on its own single-read 150-cycle Illumina NextSeq 550 flow cell. Under the source paper's analysis protocol: Because only junctional sequences without quality scores were contained in the immunoSEQ output, filtering matching that applied to full-length reads could not be performed. To assign V/J genes and CDR3, sequences were annotated against IMGT germline references using PyIR, a Python wrapper for IgBLAST v1.9. Reads with weak V/J assignments (E-value above 1e-6), missing CDR3, stop codons, out-of-frame junctions, or ambiguous translated residues were removed. A V3J clonotype was defined by an identical inferred V gene, J gene, and CDR3 amino acid sequence. To compute the percentage overlap between repertoires, the number of shared unique clonotypes was divided by the size of the smaller repertoire. RTK rarefaction, the Chao1 estimator, and Recon v2.1 estimates of unobserved clonotypes were used to assess repertoire richness. Generation probabilities for all TCRbeta clonotypes obtained by the gDNA method from a few donors were computed using OLGA. Sourced from immuneACCESS, this table was stored by TCRdb with only in-frame sequences that have V and J called. A share of the clones is absent; for the studies checked, an unresolved V gene accounts for under half, and the remainder has no known explanation. That table supplies the V and J calls and clone size; D and trimming were determined from the DNA. The sample table records hundreds of thousands of clones; about three quarters of these occur just once. Around 1.8% of the sample rests with the top ten.

Donors were healthy HIV-negative adults with no recently reported acute infections or vaccinations. All donors were Caucasian adults living in Nashville, Tennessee, USA. CD4+ T cells were enriched by magnetic negative selection, after which naive cells were positively selected on CD45RA and the negative fraction was taken as the memory subset. Blood was collected by leukapheresis, and PBMCs were isolated by Ficoll-Histopaque density gradient centrifugation and then cryopreserved in liquid nitrogen vapor phase. Purity and quantity of every magnetically sorted T cell population were checked by analytical flow cytometry. From each sorted fraction, genomic DNA was isolated and quantified by UV absorbance on a Nanodrop 2000c. This specimen comes from a study of shared clonotypes between healthy human individuals (dated by TCRdb to about 2020). Notes on the research overall: The cohort included a few men and a couple of women between 18 and 49 years of age. For each donor, three plates each were used for CD4 naive and CD4 memory, two plates were used for CD8 naive, and one plate was used for CD8 memory. To estimate repertoire size and how much clonotype sharing occurs between individuals, the study deeply sequenced the blood TCR repertoires of a handful of healthy adults. To increase sequencing depth and limit assay-specific biases, TCR repertoire library preparation and sequencing were carried out by different laboratories using diverse techniques. Per donor, leukapheresis produced somewhere between about 0.8 and 9 billion PBMCs.

The paper's findings and limits, for the study overall: Higher generation probabilities were observed for clonotypes shared by all four sorted-subset donors than for non-shared clonotypes. Sharing across a few donors was observed for approximately 4.6% of naive CD4, less than 4% of naive CD8, 2% to 2.5% of memory CD4, and less than 0.45% of memory CD8 clonotypes. Incomplete sequencing was indicated by rarefaction of sorted-subset datasets, despite the large sequencing depth. Only blood was sampled, and tissue TCR repertoires likely differ from those in blood. The genetic and exposure-history diversity represented was limited by the small number of donors. Estimated clonotype richness was generally larger for naive than for memory subsets. Based on pairwise subsampling, the degree of clonotype sharing among donors was expected to be affected by sequencing depth.

Per the germline V gene (reference sequence), LNHDA is the CDR1 and SQIVND is the CDR2. The CDR3 sequence holds 14 residues, the cysteine and phenylalanine included. The DNA shown is the 42-base CDR3, in frame from base 1. V loses 4 bases at its end and J loses 0 bases; junction bases beyond the gene matches: 3. The source material was memory CD4+ T cells sorted from blood. The sample's cell subset or site label, in plain terms: CD45RA-negative fraction. The TCR sequence derives from a woman aged 25 to 39 in good health. Recombination connected TRBV19 to TRBJ2-7, with 7 bases aligning to TRBD1. The CDR3 in this case is CASSRGDSSYEQYF. The DNA sequence is TGTGCCAGTAGTAGAGGGGACAGCTCCTACGAGCAGTACTTC. Reference TRBV19 and TRBJ2-7 genes cover what lies past the CDR3, so the full variable domain is DGGITQSPKYLFRKEGQNVTLSCEQNLNHDAMYWYRQDPGQGLRLIYYSQIVNDFQKGDIAEGYSVSREKKESFPLTVTSAQKNPTAFYLCASSRGDSSYEQYFGPGTRLTVT.